The 27 T cell receptor beta chains reported below all come from one sample, sequenced in a study of blood T cell repertoires in COVID-19 (dated by TCRdb to 2020 to 2021). Library creation used the immunoSEQ multiplex PCR assay. TCRdb stores this immuneACCESS table with in-frame sequences only. Part of the clones is absent; in the studies checked, under half of the shortfall reflects unresolved V genes, and no reason is known for the rest. Across this sample there are over 70,000 clones, with roughly 81% seen only once. The ten largest clones add up to approximately 11% of the sample. The sample taken for sequencing was peripheral blood. Receptors originate from a man aged 60 to 75 with COVID-19, enrolled during active disease.

The gene calls are TRBV28 and TRBJ2-7, with TRBD1 matching 7 bases. Germline lookup yields CDR1 MDHEN and CDR2 SYDVKM. V lost 3 bases to trimming and J lost 2 bases; unmatched junction nucleotides: 4. The CDR3 has 14 residues. CDR3 in amino acids: CASSLGQRTYEQYF. The CDR3 nucleotides are TGTGCCAGCAGTTTGGGACAGCGAACCTACGAGCAGTACTTC.

The chain joins TRBV7-9 to TRBJ1-4; 10 bases are shared with TRBD1. Germline assignment: CDR1 SEHNR and CDR2 FQNEAQ (reference sequence). The CDR3 runs 14 residues. With V trimmed by 6 bases and J by 8 bases, 6 bases remained unmatched. The CDR3 DNA follows: TGTGCCAGCAGACCAGGGACAGGGGAGGAAAAACTGTTTTTT. Its protein is CASRPGTGEEKLFF.

The chain joins TRBV30 to TRBJ2-6; possibly TRBD2 for D (6 bases). This CDR3 is 16 amino acids long. The germline V gene encodes CDR1 GTSNPN and CDR2 SVGIG (reference sequence). Trimming pared 1 base from V and 0 bases from J, leaving 10 bases between. CDR3 loop: CAWSGAGYSGANVLTF. CDR3 bases: TGTGCCTGGAGTGGGGCGGGGTACTCTGGGGCCAACGTCCTGACTTTC.

This clone was detected once. The chain is built from TRBV29-1 and TRBJ1-1; no firm D call. The CDR3 length is 11 residues. Trimming shortened V by 8 bases and J by 5 bases, and 12 bases separated the two germline ends. Germline CDR1 SQVTM, CDR2 ANQGSEA. The CDR3 DNA reads as TGCAGCTCCGGTGGAGGGACTGAAGCTTTCTTT. This sequence encodes CSSGGGTEAFF.

The chain carries TRBV2 and TRBJ1-1; no reliable D call. Looked up from germline, CDR1 is SNHLY and CDR2 is FYNNEI. There are 15 residues in the CDR3. V lost 2 bases and J lost 4, with 14 bases in between. CDR3 protein: CASSEFPAVGTEAFF. DNA of the CDR3: TGTGCCAGCAGTGAATTCCCGGCGGTGGGCACTGAAGCTTTCTTT.

This clone was picked up one time. The chain employs TRBV19 and TRBJ1-2, with a weak D call TRBD1 (5 bases). The V end lost 0 bases, the J end lost 8 bases, and 16 bases lay between the germline ends. CDR1 and CDR2 from the germline V gene are LNHDA and SQIVND (reference sequence). This CDR3 spans 15 amino acids. CDR3 DNA sequence: TGTGCCAGTAGTATAGATTTCGACAGTTACCGGGGCTACACCTTC. Translating it yields CASSIDFDSYRGYTF.

V gene TRBV30 combines with J gene TRBJ1-1; a possible D gene is TRBD1 (5 bases). V dropped 4 bases and J dropped 7 bases, with 13 bases sitting between them. CDR3 length equals 12 residues. The V gene's germline CDR1 is GTSNPN and CDR2 SVGIG (reference sequence). CDR3 residues: CAWIKAGGEAFF. CDR3 sequence (DNA): TGTGCCTGGATTAAGGCGGGGGGTGAAGCTTTCTTT.

The chain joins TRBV27 to TRBJ2-5; 7 bases match TRBD2. The CDR3 sequence is 13 residues long. The V gene's germline CDR1 is MNHEY and CDR2 SMNVEV (reference sequence). V was pared by 7 bases and J by 5 bases, with 7 bases of the junction left unmatched. The CDR3 loop reads CASTKEGGETQYF. CDR3 in DNA: TGTGCCAGCACCAAGGAGGGAGGGGAGACCCAGTACTTC.

This clone was observed a single time. This rearrangement joins TRBV27 to TRBJ1-5, with a weak D call TRBD1 (5 bases). V dropped 5 bases and J dropped 1 base, with 15 bases sitting between them. Germline CDR1 is MNHEY and CDR2 is SMNVEV (reference sequence). The CDR3 contains 16 residues. The CDR3 DNA follows: TGTGCCAGCAGTGCCCAAGCGGGGGAGAGCAATCAGCCCCAGCATTTT. Translation: CASSAQAGESNQPQHF.

The chain employs TRBV19 and TRBJ2-1; tentatively, D is TRBD1 (6 bases). Germline V gene data show CDR1 as LNHDA and CDR2 as SQIVND (reference sequence). This CDR3 region has 15 residues. The germline V and J ends were trimmed by 0 bases and 6 bases, with 12 bases remaining between them. CDR3 loop: CASSIDPGHLNEQFF. The CDR3 region has the DNA TGTGCCAGTAGTATAGACCCGGGACACCTCAATGAGCAGTTCTTC. The whole variable domain, remainder taken from reference TRBV19 and TRBJ2-1, is DGGITQSPKYLFRKEGQNVTLSCEQNLNHDAMYWYRQDPGQGLRLIYYSQIVNDFQKGDIAEGYSVSREKKESFPLTVTSAQKNPTAFYLCASSIDPGHLNEQFFGPGTRLTVL.

The gene calls are TRBV5-1 and TRBJ2-7; D is possibly TRBD1 (5 bases). Trimming removed 4 bases from V and 5 bases from J, with 16 bases in between. The CDR3 length is 14 residues. Germline CDR1 SGHRS, CDR2 YFSETQ. Written as DNA, the CDR3 is TGCGCCAGCAGCCCGCCCATGCAGGGCGACGAGCAGTACTTC. Amino acids: CASSPPMQGDEQYF.

J is TRBJ1-4 and V is TRBV19, with D tentatively TRBD1 (5 bases). CDR3 length: 21 residues. Germline V gene lookup returns CDR1 LNHDA and CDR2 SQIVND (reference sequence). With 5 bases removed from V and 0 bases from J, the gap between germline ends came to 28 bases. CDR3 sequence: CASSPLRIRSGERPTNEKLFF. The CDR3 bases are TGTGCCAGTAGTCCACTACGCATTCGGTCGGGGGAACGACCAACTAATGAAAAACTGTTTTTT.

The chain couples TRBV19 to TRBJ2-7; D ambiguous. The CDR3 loop spans 15 amino acids. Germline CDR1 is LNHDA and CDR2 is SQIVND (reference sequence). Trimming took 3 bases from V and 3 from J, leaving 15 bases between them. In nucleotides, the CDR3 is TGTGCCAGTAGTATTGCTTCGTATCTAAACTACGAGCAGTACTTC. Amino acid sequence: CASSIASYLNYEQYF.

CDR3 loop: CASTSSQGIYNSPLHF. The CDR3 DNA reads as TGTGCCAGCACTTCCTCACAGGGAATCTATAATTCACCCCTCCACTTT. J is TRBJ1-6 and V is TRBV6-5; the D gene is possibly TRBD1 (6 bases). V was shortened by 7 bases and J by 3 bases, with 16 bases between the two germline ends. Germline CDR1 is MNHEY and CDR2 is SVGAGI. The CDR3 extends over 16 amino acids.

The J gene is TRBJ2-7, the V gene TRBV2; 10 bases map to TRBD2. Losses at the gene ends were 4 bases for V and 6 bases for J; bases not matched to a gene: 12. The CDR3 spans 16 residues. Per germline, CDR1 SNHLY and CDR2 FYNNEI. Here the CDR3 reads CASSAVLLAGTGEQYF. DNA for the CDR3: TGTGCCAGCAGTGCGGTTCTACTAGCGGGGACTGGCGAGCAGTACTTC.

This rearrangement joins TRBV5-4 to TRBJ2-3; D call uncertain. Germline assignment: CDR1 SGHNT and CDR2 YYREEE (reference sequence). The CDR3 sequence is 15 residues long. V was shortened by 0 bases and J by 0 bases, with 8 bases between the two germline ends. CDR3 region: CASSLGSKSTDTQYF. The CDR3 DNA is TGTGCCAGCAGCTTGGGGAGTAAAAGCACAGATACGCAGTATTTT.

The rearrangement joins TRBV7-3 to TRBJ2-7; 8 nucleotides match TRBD1. The germline CDR1 and CDR2 sequences are SGHTA and FQGTGA. Trimming removed 5 bases from V and 7 bases from J; junction bases left unmatched: 10. There are 14 residues in the CDR3. The CDR3 region is CASSNPGQASEQYF. DNA for the CDR3: TGTGCCAGCAGCAATCCGGGACAGGCATCGGAGCAGTACTTC.

This rearrangement joins TRBV5-4 to TRBJ2-1; 7 positions agree with TRBD1. Trimming cost V 0 bases and J 1 base; bases outside gene matches: 4. The CDR3 covers 16 residues. CDR1 SGHNT and CDR2 YYREEE come from the germline V gene (reference sequence). CDR3: CASSLGWDSSYNEQFF. The CDR3 DNA is TGTGCCAGCAGCTTGGGTTGGGACAGTTCCTACAATGAGCAGTTCTTC.

The rearrangement uses TRBV12-1 and TRBJ2-3; the table assigns TRBD2, which was not confirmed against the DNA. TRBV12-1 is a listed pseudogene. The CDR3 has 15 amino acids. The CDR3 loop reads CASSYPFLRDYTQYF. CDR3 nucleotides: TGTGCCAGCAGCTATCCATTTTTGCGGGATTATACGCAGTATTTT.

This chain connects TRBV24-1 to TRBJ2-7; 7 bases are shared with TRBD1. This CDR3 has 15 residues. Per the germline V gene, CDR1 is KGHDR and CDR2 is SFDVKD. Losses at the gene ends were 4 bases for V and 2 bases for J; bases not matched to a gene: 7. In DNA form, the CDR3 reads TGTGCCACCAGTGACCCCGGGACAGAAACCTACGAGCAGTACTTC. Protein: CATSDPGTETYEQYF.

V is TRBV5-1 and J is TRBJ2-3; perhaps TRBD2 as D (7 bases). Germline loops: CDR1 SGHRS, CDR2 YFSETQ. The V gene lost 4 bases and the J gene lost 5 bases, with 14 bases spanning the gap. The CDR3 spans 14 residues. The CDR3 DNA is TGCGCCAGCAGCGTGCAGCGGGACAAAGATACGCAGTATTTT. Translated, it gives CASSVQRDKDTQYF.

The V call is TRBV19, the J call TRBJ2-7; tentative D call: TRBD1 (6 bases). V was shortened by 10 bases and J by 5 bases, with 21 bases between the two germline ends. Germline V gives CDR1 LNHDA, CDR2 SQIVND (reference sequence). This CDR3 is 14 amino acids long. This chain's CDR3 is CATKGPQGRHEQYF. In DNA, the CDR3 is TGTGCCACCAAAGGGCCCCAGGGGCGACACGAGCAGTACTTC.

V usage is TRBV7-2 and J usage is TRBJ2-7, with 10 bases fitting TRBD2. The CDR3 contains 15 residues. Germline V gene lookup returns CDR1 SGHTA and CDR2 FQGNSA. J gave up 4 bases and V 5 bases, and 8 bases lay outside the gene matches. The CDR3 DNA sequence: TGTGCCAGCAGCGAAAATGGACTAGCGGCATACGAGCAGTACTTC. Translating it yields CASSENGLAAYEQYF.

The chain uses TRBV20-1 and TRBJ1-6, with D unresolved. The V gene's germline CDR1 is DFQATT and CDR2 SNEGSKA (reference sequence). V gave up 3 bases and J gave up 9 bases, with 12 bases separating them. The CDR3 loop spans 13 amino acids. The DNA for the CDR3 is TGCAGTGCTAGTGAGGCAGGTAGTTCACCCCTCCACTTT. Translation gives CSASEAGSSPLHF.

The CDR3 loop is CASSLGQAFEAFF. CDR3 in DNA: TGCGCCAGCAGCTTAGGACAGGCTTTTGAAGCTTTCTTT. This chain connects TRBV5-1 to TRBJ1-1; 7 bases are a match to TRBD1. Per germline, CDR1 SGHRS and CDR2 YFSETQ. CDR3 length equals 13 residues. Trimming cost V 2 bases and J 7 bases; bases outside gene matches: 5.

This chain connects TRBV10-1 to TRBJ1-1, with D perhaps matching TRBD1 (6 bases). The CDR3 covers 13 residues. The germline gives CDR1 WNHNN, CDR2 SYGVQD (reference sequence). Trimming removed 9 bases at V and 2 bases at J, with 13 bases between. The CDR3 here is CAREGGANTEAFF. CDR3 coding DNA: TGCGCCAGAGAGGGGGGGGCTAACACTGAAGCTTTCTTT.

The chain uses TRBV14 and TRBJ1-6, with D perhaps matching TRBD1 (5 bases). CDR3 length: 16 residues. The V gene lost 0 bases and the J gene lost 10 bases, with 16 bases spanning the gap. Looked up from germline, CDR1 is SGHDN and CDR2 is FVKESK. The DNA for the CDR3 is TGTGCCAGCAGCCAAGATTTTGGCAGGGTGAAGTCACCCCTCCACTTT. Residues: CASSQDFGRVKSPLHF.